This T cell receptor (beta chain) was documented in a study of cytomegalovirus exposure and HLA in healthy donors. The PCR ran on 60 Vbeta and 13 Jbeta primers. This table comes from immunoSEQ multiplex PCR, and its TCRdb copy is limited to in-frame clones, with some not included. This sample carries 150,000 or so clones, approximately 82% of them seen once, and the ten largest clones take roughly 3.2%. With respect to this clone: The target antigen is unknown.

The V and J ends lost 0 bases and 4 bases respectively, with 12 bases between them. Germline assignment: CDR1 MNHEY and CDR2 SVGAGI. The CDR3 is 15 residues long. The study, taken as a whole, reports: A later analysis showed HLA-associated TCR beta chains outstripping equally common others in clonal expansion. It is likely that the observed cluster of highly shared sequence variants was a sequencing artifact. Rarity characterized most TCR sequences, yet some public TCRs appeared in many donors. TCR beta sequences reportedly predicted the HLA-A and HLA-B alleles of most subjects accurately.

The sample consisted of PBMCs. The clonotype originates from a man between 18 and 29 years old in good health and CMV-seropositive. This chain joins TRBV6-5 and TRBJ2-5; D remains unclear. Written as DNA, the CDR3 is TGTGCCAGCAGTTACTCGAACTCGGGTTTAGAGACCCAGTACTTC. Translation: CASSYSNSGLETQYF.